The T cell receptor (beta chain) described here comes from a study of early T cells in non-severe SARS-CoV-2 infection. Study overall: RNA in bulk from unsorted whole blood was sequenced, and chains were unpaired.

The germline V gene has CDR1 SNHLY and CDR2 FYNNEI. The CDR3 runs to 15 residues. With 4 bases clipped from V and 6 bases from J, the junction kept 8 bases outside the gene matches. A single record per CDR3 protein comes from TCRdb applying MiXCR to the 5' RACE reads. The sample holds tens of thousands of distinct CDR3 sequences; 20% are singletons and the top ten take 15% to 20%. Material: whole blood, obtained at baseline. The chain recombines TRBV2 with TRBJ2-1, with TRBD2 identical over 8 bases. The origin of this receptor is an adult who was a healthcare worker with PCR-confirmed SARS-CoV-2 infection or an uninfected control (not recorded which). The CDR3 protein is CASSGERGGGNEQFF. The CDR3 coding sequence is TGTGCCAGCAGTGGGGAACGGGGGGGAGGCAATGAGCAGTTCTTC.